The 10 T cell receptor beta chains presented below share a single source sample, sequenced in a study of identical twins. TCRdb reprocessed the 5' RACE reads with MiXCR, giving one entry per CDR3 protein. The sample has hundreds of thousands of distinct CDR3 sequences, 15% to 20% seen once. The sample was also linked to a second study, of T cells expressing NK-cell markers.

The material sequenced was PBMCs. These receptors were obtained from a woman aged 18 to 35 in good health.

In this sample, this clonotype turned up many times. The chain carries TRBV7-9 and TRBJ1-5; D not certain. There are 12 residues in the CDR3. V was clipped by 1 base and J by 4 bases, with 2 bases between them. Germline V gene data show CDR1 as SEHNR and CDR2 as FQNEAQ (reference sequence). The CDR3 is CASSLDNQPQHF. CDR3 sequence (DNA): TGTGCCAGCAGCTTAGATAATCAGCCCCAGCATTTT.

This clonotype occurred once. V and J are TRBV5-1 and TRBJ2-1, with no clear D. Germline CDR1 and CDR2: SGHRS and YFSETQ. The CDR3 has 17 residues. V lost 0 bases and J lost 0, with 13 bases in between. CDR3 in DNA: TGCGCCAGCAGCTTGGCCCCAGGTCACAACTCCTACAATGAGCAGTTCTTC. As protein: CASSLAPGHNSYNEQFF.

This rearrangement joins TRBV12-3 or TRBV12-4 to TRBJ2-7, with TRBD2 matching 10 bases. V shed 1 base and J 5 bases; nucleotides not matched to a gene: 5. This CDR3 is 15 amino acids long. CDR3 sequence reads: CASSLVAGGYHEQYF. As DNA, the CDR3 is TGTGCCAGCAGTTTAGTAGCGGGAGGATACCACGAGCAGTACTTC.

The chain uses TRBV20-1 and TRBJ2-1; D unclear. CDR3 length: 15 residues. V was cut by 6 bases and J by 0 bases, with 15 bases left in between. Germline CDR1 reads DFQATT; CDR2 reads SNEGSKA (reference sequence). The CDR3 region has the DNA TGCAGTGCCGCCCGACCGAGAAGCTCCTACAATGAGCAGTTCTTC. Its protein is CSAARPRSSYNEQFF.

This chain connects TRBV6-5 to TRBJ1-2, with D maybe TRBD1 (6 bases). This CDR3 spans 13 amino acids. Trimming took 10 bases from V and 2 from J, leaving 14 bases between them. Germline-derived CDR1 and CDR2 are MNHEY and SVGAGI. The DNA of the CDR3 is TGTGCCACCCTGGGGGCGCGAAACTATGGCTACACCTTC. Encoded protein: CATLGARNYGYTF.

The CDR3 DNA follows: TGCAGCGTCACCAGAGGCACAATTTACGAGCAGTACTTC. This translates into CSVTRGTIYEQYF. V and J are TRBV29-1 and TRBJ2-7; D is unclear. Germline V gives CDR1 SQVTM, CDR2 ANQGSEA. Trimming took off 6 bases at V and 4 bases at J, with 16 bases between the two ends. This CDR3 has 13 residues.

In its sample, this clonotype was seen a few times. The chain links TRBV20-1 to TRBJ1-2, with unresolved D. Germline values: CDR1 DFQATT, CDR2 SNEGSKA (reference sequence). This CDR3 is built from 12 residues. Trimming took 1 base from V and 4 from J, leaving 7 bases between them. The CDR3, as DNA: TGCAGTGCTAGAGTCCCAGGCTATGGCTACACCTTC. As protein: CSARVPGYGYTF.

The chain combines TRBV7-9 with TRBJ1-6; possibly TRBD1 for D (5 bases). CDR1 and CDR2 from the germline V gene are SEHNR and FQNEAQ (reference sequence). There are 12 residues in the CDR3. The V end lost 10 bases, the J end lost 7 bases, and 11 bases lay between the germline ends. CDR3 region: CATVGGNSPLHF. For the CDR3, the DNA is TGTGCCACCGTCGGGGGAAATTCACCCCTCCACTTT.

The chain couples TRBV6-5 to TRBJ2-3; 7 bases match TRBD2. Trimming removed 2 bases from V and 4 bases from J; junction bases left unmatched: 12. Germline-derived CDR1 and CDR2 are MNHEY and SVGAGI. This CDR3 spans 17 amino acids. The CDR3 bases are TGTGCCAGCAGTTACCGGTATTATGGACTAGGGGCAGATACGCAGTATTTT. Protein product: CASSYRYYGLGADTQYF.

In DNA form, the CDR3 reads TGTGCCAGCAGCCAAGATGGGTCGGGGACGATAGATGAGCAGTTCTTC. Its protein is CASSQDGSGTIDEQFF. V gene TRBV14 combines with J gene TRBJ2-1; the D gene could be TRBD1 or TRBD2 (5 bases each). V shed 0 bases and J shed 8 bases, with 17 bases lying between them. In germline, CDR1 is SGHDN, CDR2 FVKESK. The CDR3 has 16 amino acids. The whole variable domain, remainder taken from reference TRBV14 and TRBJ2-1, is EAGVTQFPSHSVIEKGQTVTLRCDPISGHDNLYWYRRVMGKEIKFLLHFVKESKQDESGMPNNRFLAERTGGTYSTLKVQPAELEDSGVYFCASSQDGSGTIDEQFFGPGTRLTVL.